This T cell receptor beta chain is from a study of shared clonotypes between healthy human individuals. Overall study: The donor pool was made up of two women and three men aged 18 to 49.

This clone has more than one count but fewer than ten. The run depth of the assay was deep. Sequencing used immunoSEQ multiplex PCR; TCRdb keeps in-frame clones, though not all of them. In the table there are fewer than 400,000 clones, about 74% of which are singletons. Germline V lookup: CDR1 SNHLY, CDR2 FYNNEI. V lost 2 bases to trimming and J lost 1 base, with 8 bases between them. The CDR3 length is 14 residues. CD45RA+ naive and CD45RA-negative memory subsets were separated from CD4+ cells. The sequencing sample was made of memory CD4+ T cells sorted from blood. Sample subset: CD45RA-negative fraction. This sequence joins TRBV2 and TRBJ1-1, with unresolved D. This receptor was taken from a man younger than 40 in good health. The CDR3 is CASSEWDSNTEAFF. CDR3 sequence (DNA): TGTGCCAGCAGTGAATGGGATTCGAACACTGAAGCTTTCTTT.